This T cell receptor beta chain was captured by sequencing in a study of control samples from healthy donors and cancer patients. The ends were cut back, 1 base at V and 8 bases at J, with 6 bases in the middle. The CDR3 has 11 amino acids. Germline CDR1 is SGDLS and CDR2 is YYNGEE. Sequencing used immunoSEQ multiplex PCR; TCRdb keeps in-frame clones, though not all of them. The sample records 140,000 or so clones, around nine tenths being singletons. Sequencing was performed on blood. The chain links TRBV9 to TRBJ1-1; D not certain. The receptor was isolated from a man between 25 and 39 years old in good health. CDR3 sequence reads: CASSVQLEAFF. The CDR3 bases are TGTGCCAGCAGCGTACAGCTAGAAGCTTTCTTT.